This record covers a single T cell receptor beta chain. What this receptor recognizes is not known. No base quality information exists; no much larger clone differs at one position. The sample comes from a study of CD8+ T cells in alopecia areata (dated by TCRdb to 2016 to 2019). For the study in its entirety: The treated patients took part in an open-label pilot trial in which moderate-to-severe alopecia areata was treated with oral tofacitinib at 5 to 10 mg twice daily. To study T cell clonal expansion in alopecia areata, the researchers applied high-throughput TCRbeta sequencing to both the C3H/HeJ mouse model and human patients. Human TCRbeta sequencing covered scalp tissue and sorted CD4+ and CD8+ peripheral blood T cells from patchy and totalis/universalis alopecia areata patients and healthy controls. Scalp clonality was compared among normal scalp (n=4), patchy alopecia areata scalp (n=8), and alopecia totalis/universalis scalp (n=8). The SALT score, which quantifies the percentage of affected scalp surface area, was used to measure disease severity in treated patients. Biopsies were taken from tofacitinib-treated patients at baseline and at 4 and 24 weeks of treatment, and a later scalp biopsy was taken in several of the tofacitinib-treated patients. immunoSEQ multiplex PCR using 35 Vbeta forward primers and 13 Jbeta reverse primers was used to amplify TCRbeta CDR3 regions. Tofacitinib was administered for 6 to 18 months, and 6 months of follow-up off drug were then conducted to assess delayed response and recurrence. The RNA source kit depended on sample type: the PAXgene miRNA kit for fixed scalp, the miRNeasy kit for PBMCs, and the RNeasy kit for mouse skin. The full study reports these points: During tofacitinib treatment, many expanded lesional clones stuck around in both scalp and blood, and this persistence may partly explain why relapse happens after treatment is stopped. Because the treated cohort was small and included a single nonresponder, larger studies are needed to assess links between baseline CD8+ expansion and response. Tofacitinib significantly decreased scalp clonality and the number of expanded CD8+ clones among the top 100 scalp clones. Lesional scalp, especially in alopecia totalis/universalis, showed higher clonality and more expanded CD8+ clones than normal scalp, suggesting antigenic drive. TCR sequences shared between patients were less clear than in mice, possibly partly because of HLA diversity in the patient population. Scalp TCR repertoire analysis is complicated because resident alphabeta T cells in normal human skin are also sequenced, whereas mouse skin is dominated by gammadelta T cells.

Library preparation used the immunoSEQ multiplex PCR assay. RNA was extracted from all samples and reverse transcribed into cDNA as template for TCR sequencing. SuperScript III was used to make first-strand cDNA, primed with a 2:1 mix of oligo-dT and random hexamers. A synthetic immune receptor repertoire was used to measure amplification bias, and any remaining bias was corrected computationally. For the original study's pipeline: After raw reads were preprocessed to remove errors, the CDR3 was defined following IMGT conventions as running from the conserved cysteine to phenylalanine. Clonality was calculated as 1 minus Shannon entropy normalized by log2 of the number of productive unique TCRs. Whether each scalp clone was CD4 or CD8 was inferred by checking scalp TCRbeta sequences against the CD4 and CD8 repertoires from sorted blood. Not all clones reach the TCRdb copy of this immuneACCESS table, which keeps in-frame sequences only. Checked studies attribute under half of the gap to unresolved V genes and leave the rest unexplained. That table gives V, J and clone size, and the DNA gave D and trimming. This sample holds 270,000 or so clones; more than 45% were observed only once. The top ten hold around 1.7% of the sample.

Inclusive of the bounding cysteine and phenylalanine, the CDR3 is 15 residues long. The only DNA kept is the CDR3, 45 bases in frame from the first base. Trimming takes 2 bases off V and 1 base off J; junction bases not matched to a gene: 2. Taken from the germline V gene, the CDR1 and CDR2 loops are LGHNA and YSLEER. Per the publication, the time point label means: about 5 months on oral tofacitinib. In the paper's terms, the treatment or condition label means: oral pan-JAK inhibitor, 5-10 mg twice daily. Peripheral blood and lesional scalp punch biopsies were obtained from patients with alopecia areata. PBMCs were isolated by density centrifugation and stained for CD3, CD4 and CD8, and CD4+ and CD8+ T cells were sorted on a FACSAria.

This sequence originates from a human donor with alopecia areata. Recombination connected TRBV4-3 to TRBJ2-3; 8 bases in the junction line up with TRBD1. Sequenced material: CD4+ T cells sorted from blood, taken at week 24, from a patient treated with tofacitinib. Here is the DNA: TGCGCCAGCAGCCAACCGGGACAGGGCACAGATACGCAGTATTTT. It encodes CASSQPGQGTDTQYF.